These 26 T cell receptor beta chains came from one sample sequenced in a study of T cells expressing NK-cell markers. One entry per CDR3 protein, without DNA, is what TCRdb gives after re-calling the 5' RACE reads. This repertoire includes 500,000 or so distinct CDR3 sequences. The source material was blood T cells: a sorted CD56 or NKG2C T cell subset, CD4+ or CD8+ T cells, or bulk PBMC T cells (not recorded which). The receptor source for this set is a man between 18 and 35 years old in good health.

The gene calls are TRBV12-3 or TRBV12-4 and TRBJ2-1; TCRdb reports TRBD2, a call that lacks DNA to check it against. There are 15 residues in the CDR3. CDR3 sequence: CASRKGLAEYNEQFF.

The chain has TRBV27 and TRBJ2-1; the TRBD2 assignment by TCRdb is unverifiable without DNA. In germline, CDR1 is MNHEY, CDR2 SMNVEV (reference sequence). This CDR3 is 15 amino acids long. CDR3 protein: CASRGWRAPYNEQFF.

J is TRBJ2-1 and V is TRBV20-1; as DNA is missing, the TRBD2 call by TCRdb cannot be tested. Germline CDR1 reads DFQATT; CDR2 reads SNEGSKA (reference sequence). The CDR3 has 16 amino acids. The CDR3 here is CSARRGGEGKNNEQFF.

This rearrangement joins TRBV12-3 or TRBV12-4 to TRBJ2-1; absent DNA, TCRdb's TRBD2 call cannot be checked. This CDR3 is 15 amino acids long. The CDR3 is CASSFPSGSLNEQFF.

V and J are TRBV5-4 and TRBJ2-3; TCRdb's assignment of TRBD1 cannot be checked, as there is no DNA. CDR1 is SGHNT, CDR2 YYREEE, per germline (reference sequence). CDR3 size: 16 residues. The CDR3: CASSLSSGTLTDTQYF.

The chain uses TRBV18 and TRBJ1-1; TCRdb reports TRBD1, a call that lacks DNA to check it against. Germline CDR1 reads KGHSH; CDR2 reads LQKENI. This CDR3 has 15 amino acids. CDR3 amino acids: CASSPFSGGSTEAFF.

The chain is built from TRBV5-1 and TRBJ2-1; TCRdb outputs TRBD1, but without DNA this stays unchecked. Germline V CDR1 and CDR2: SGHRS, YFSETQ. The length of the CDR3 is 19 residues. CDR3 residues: CASSLSNFRSGGAWNEQFF.

CDR3 region: CAIRVLGETNTGELFF. The rearrangement links TRBV10-3 to TRBJ2-2; TCRdb designates TRBD2, a call that cannot be tested without DNA. This CDR3 has 16 amino acids. Germline CDR1 is ENHRY and CDR2 is SYGVKD.

This CDR3 is CASSPSEHGTSGSDEQFF. The rearrangement uses TRBV4-2 and TRBJ2-1; as DNA is missing, the TRBD2 call by TCRdb cannot be tested. Germline CDR1 is LGHNA and CDR2 is YNFKEQ. The CDR3 runs to 18 residues.

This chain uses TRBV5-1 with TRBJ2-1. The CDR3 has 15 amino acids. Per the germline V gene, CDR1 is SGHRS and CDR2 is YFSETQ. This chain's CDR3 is CASSLGRSSYNEQFF.

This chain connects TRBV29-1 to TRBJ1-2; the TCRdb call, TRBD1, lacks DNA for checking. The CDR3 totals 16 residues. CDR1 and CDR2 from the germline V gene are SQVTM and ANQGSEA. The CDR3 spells CSVGVVTGALGYGYTF.

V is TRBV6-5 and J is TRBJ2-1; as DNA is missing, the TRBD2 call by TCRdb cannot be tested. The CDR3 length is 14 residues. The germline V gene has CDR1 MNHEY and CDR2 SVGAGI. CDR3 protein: CASSYGTSGGEQFF.

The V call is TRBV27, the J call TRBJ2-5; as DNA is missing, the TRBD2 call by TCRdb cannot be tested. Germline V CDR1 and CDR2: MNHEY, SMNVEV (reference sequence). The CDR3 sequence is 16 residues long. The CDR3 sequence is CASSHLGTSGVETQYF.

The CDR3 is CASSPQTSRGGELFF. The V gene is TRBV7-3, the J gene TRBJ2-2; TCRdb gives TRBD2 as the D gene, but with no DNA this cannot be confirmed. The CDR3 runs to 15 residues. CDR1 is SGHTA, CDR2 FQGTGA, per germline.

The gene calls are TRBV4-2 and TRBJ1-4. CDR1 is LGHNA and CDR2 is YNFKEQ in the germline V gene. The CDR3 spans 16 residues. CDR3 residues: CASSQGGSRANEKLFF.

This chain's CDR3 is CASSPRQEAMGYTF. The J gene is TRBJ1-2, the V gene TRBV5-6. There are 14 residues in the CDR3. Germline V gene sequence: CDR1 SGHDT, CDR2 YYEEEE.

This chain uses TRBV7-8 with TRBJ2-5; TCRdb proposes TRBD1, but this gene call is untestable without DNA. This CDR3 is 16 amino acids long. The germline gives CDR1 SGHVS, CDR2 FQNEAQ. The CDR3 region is CASSVRRTGGAETQYF.

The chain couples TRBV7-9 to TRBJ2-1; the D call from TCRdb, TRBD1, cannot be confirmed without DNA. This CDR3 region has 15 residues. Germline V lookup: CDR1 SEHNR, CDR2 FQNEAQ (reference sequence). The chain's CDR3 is CASSPHGQGYNEQFF.

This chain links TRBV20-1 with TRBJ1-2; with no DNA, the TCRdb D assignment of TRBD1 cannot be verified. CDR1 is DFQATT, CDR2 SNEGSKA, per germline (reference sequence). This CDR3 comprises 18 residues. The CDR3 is CSARVPGQGAVDRSGYTF.

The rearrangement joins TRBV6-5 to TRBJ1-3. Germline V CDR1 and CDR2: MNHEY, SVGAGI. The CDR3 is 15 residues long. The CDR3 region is CASSYFRGSGNTIYF.

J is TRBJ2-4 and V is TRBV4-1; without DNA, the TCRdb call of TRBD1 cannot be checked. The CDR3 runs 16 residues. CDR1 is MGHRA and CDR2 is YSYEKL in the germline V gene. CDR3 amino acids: CASSQGGPLAKNIQYF.

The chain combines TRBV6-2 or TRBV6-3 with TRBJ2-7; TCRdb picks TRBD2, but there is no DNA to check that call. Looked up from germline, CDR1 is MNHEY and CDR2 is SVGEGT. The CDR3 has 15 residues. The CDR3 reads CASSRAGHLSYEQYF.

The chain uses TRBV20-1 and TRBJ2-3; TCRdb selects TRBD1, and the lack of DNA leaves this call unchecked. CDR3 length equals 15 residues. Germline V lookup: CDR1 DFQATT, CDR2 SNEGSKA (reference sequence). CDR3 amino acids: CSAGGGGTGEDTQYF.

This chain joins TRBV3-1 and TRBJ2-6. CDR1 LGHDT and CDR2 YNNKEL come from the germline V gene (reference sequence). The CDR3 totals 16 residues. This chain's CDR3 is CASSRHGTSGANVLTF.

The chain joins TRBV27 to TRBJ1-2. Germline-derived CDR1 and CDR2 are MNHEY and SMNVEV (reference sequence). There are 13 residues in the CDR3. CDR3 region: CASSLGRTGGYTF.

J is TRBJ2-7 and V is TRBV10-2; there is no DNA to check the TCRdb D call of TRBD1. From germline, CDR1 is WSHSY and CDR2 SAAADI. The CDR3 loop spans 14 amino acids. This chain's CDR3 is CASSEPGDPYEQYF.